One sample yielded the 22 T cell receptor beta chains listed below, sequenced in a study of T cells in Graves' hyperthyroidism and ophthalmopathy. The TCR beta CDR3 regions underwent amplification using RNA transcripts as the source. The study used the HTBI primer set for a first-round RT-PCR of the TCR CDR3. One entry per CDR3 protein results from TCRdb running MiXCR on the multiplex PCR reads. The table has hundreds of thousands of distinct CDR3 sequences, 35% seen once. The sample taken for sequencing was blood. The receptors come from a woman between 40 and 50 years old with Graves' hyperthyroidism.

As regards this clonotype: A much more abundant neighbour one base away suggests this may be a read error. The genes are TRBV7-4 and TRBJ1-1; TRBD1 aligns across 7 bases. Germline V gives CDR1 SGHVT, CDR2 SQSDAQ. The CDR3 runs 14 residues. Unmatched junction bases numbered 7, after V lost 6 bases and J lost 3 bases. In DNA, the CDR3 is TGTGCCAGCAGGGTGGTCAGGGGGTACACTGAAGCTTTCTTT. Its protein is CASRVVRGYTEAFF. Combining the CDR3 with reference TRBV7-4 and TRBJ1-1 gives the whole variable domain GAGVSQSPRYKVAKRGRDVALRCDSISGHVTLYWYRQTLGQGSEVLTYSQSDAQRDKSGRPSGRFSAERPERSVSTLKIQRTEQGDSAVYLCASRVVRGYTEAFFGQGTRLTVV.

The table lists this clonotype with many counts. This chain joins TRBV7-3 and TRBJ2-7; D is unclear. Germline CDR1 is SGHTA and CDR2 is FQGTGA. This CDR3 region has 13 residues. V dropped 1 base and J dropped 6 bases, with 10 bases sitting between them. CDR3 sequence (DNA): TGTGCCAGCAGCTTAATGAGTACCGGCGAGCAGTACTTC. Its protein product is CASSLMSTGEQYF.

This clonotype was detected ten times or more. V gene TRBV2 combines with J gene TRBJ2-7; no definite D call. CDR3 length: 15 amino acids. With 1 base removed from V and 0 bases from J, the gap between germline ends came to 10 bases. Germline V gene sequence: CDR1 SNHLY, CDR2 FYNNEI. The CDR3 bases are TGTGCCAGCAGTGAAGATGGACGGGCCTCCTACGAGCAGTACTTC. Translating gives CASSEDGRASYEQYF. The full variable domain, its missing parts supplied by reference TRBV2 and TRBJ2-7, is EPEVTQTPSHQVTQMGQEVILRCVPISNHLYFYWYRQILGQKVEFLVSFYNNEISEKSEIFDDQFSVERPDGSNFTLKIRSTKLEDSAMYFCASSEDGRASYEQYFGPGTRLTVT.

This clonotype has at least ten counts. V gene TRBV19 combines with J gene TRBJ2-6; D unresolved. CDR3 size: 15 residues. The germline V gene has CDR1 LNHDA and CDR2 SQIVND (reference sequence). The V end lost 6 bases, the J end lost 0 bases, and 9 bases lay between the germline ends. CDR3 DNA sequence: TGTGCCAGTAGGTCGGGCGGCTCTGGGGCCAACGTCCTGACTTTC. This gives the protein CASRSGGSGANVLTF. The full variable domain, completed using reference TRBV19 and TRBJ2-6, is DGGITQSPKYLFRKEGQNVTLSCEQNLNHDAMYWYRQDPGQGLRLIYYSQIVNDFQKGDIAEGYSVSREKKESFPLTVTSAQKNPTAFYLCASRSGGSGANVLTFGAGSRLTVL.

This clonotype was seen at least ten times. The chain recombines TRBV29-1 with TRBJ1-1, with 8 bases that match TRBD1. Germline V gene lookup returns CDR1 SQVTM and CDR2 ANQGSEA. The CDR3 covers 14 residues. Germline trimming cut 7 bases from V and 1 base from J; bases unmatched to any gene: 8. CDR3 DNA sequence: TGCAGCGGCTTAAGGACAGGGTGGAACACTGAAGCTTTCTTT. It yields the protein CSGLRTGWNTEAFF.

The J gene is TRBJ2-5, the V gene TRBV5-1; 8 bases line up with TRBD1. Per the germline V gene, CDR1 is SGHRS and CDR2 is YFSETQ. J was trimmed by 5 bases and V by 0 bases; bases with no gene match: 9. CDR3 length equals 16 residues. CDR3 bases: TGCGCCAGCAGCTTGGTCCCACAGGGGGAAAGGGAGACCCAGTACTTC. It encodes CASSLVPQGERETQYF.

J is TRBJ1-2 and V is TRBV7-8; TRBD1 is a possible D gene (6 bases). This CDR3 has 13 amino acids. The V gene's germline CDR1 is SGHVS and CDR2 FQNEAQ. Trimming stripped 4 bases from V and 10 bases from J, with 16 bases between. Written as DNA, the CDR3 is TGTGCCAGCAGCTCCGGACCCGACAGGACCTACACCTTC. Amino acid sequence: CASSSGPDRTYTF.

The V call is TRBV2, the J call TRBJ1-1; TRBD1 agrees at 7 bases. Trimming cost V 8 bases and J 4 bases; bases outside gene matches: 16. The germline V gene encodes CDR1 SNHLY and CDR2 FYNNEI. The length of the CDR3 is 16 residues. The CDR3 bases are TGTGCCAGCGCGGGCAGGGGTACAGGGGTGGGCACTGAAGCTTTCTTT. Its translation: CASAGRGTGVGTEAFF.

The sample holds a few counts of this clonotype. The rearrangement links TRBV4-3 to TRBJ2-7; weak D call: TRBD2 (6 bases). In germline, CDR1 is LGHNA, CDR2 YSLEER. The CDR3 spans 14 residues. Deletions cut 4 bases from V and 2 bases from J, with 12 bases between. The CDR3 DNA sequence: TGCGCCAGCAGCCGAACCGCGGGGACCTACGAGCAGTACTTC. This gives the protein CASSRTAGTYEQYF.

The rearrangement uses TRBV28 and TRBJ1-4; D ambiguous. Germline CDR1 is MDHEN and CDR2 is SYDVKM. Trimming shortened V by 6 bases and J by 7 bases, and 18 bases separated the two germline ends. The CDR3 length is 15 residues. The DNA of the CDR3 is TGTGCCAGCAGACAAGACACCTCACTACGTGAAAAACTGTTTTTT. Encoded protein: CASRQDTSLREKLFF.

This clonotype was observed a few times. The V and J genes are TRBV15 and TRBJ1-3; 8 bases align to TRBD1. This CDR3 is 19 amino acids long. The trim removed 1 base at V and 0 bases at J, leaving 11 bases unmatched. Germline V lookup: CDR1 LNHNV, CDR2 YYDKDF (reference sequence). The CDR3 region is CATSRAGTGHPSSGNTIYF. The CDR3 coding sequence is TGTGCCACCAGCAGAGCCGGGACAGGCCACCCTAGCTCTGGAAACACCATATATTTT.

Details on this clonotype: One end of the junction varies from germline; a read error may be responsible. The chain joins TRBV15 to TRBJ1-3; the D gene is possibly TRBD1 (6 bases). Germline CDR1 is LNHNV and CDR2 is YYDKDF (reference sequence). This CDR3 comprises 15 residues. CDR3 in amino acids: CATSSDRISGSTIYF. Written as DNA, the CDR3 is TGTGCCACCAGCAGTGACAGGATCTCTGGAAGCACCATATATTTT.

The chain is built from TRBV14 and TRBJ2-5, with 10 bases lining up with TRBD1. The CDR3 has 17 amino acids. V trimming: 1 base; J trimming: 3 bases; junction bases outside the gene matches: 8. Germline CDR1 is SGHDN and CDR2 is FVKESK. The CDR3: CASSQGDRGPLEETQYF. In DNA form, the CDR3 reads TGTGCCAGCAGCCAAGGGGACAGGGGACCGCTAGAAGAGACCCAGTACTTC.

CDR3 loop: CASSYEGLSGNTIYF. CDR3 sequence (DNA): TGTGCCAGCAGTTACGAGGGCCTCTCTGGAAACACCATATATTTT. This chain connects TRBV6-5 to TRBJ1-3, with D unclear. The CDR3 totals 15 residues. Germline assignment: CDR1 MNHEY and CDR2 SVGAGI. V dropped 2 bases and J dropped 0 bases, with 8 bases sitting between them.

The sample holds a few counts of this clonotype. The chain combines TRBV7-9 with TRBJ2-5; the match to TRBD2 covers 11 bases. This CDR3 comprises 15 residues. The trim removed 5 bases at V and 4 bases at J, leaving 6 bases unmatched. CDR1 and CDR2 from the germline V gene are SEHNR and FQNEAQ (reference sequence). In nucleotides, the CDR3 is TGTGCCAGCAGCACGCCACTAGCGGGAGTAGAGACCCAGTACTTC. It translates to CASSTPLAGVETQYF.

This chain uses TRBV20-1 with TRBJ1-5; TRBD1 matches 8 bases. This CDR3 has 15 residues. V was clipped by 0 bases and J by 4 bases; unmatched bases: 5. Germline CDR1 DFQATT, CDR2 SNEGSKA (reference sequence). CDR3 region: CSAREGGQANQPQHF. The CDR3 DNA reads as TGCAGTGCTAGAGAAGGGGGACAGGCAAATCAGCCCCAGCATTTT.

The table lists this clonotype with a count of one. The chain joins TRBV6-2 or TRBV6-3 to TRBJ2-7; 7 bases agree with TRBD1. This CDR3 is built from 13 residues. The germline V gene has CDR1 MNHEY and CDR2 SVGEGT. V was clipped by 6 bases and J by 12 bases; unmatched bases: 14. CDR3 loop: CASSPRGTAAGYF. CDR3 in DNA: TGTGCCAGCAGCCCCAGGGGGACAGCGGCGGGGTACTTC.

This clonotype was seen ten or more times. The CDR3 DNA sequence: TGTGCCAGCAGCTTAGCAGCCTGGTCAGGGGATGGCTACACCTTC. Its translation: CASSLAAWSGDGYTF. The gene calls are TRBV7-9 and TRBJ1-2; the D gene is possibly TRBD1 (6 bases). CDR3 length: 15 amino acids. V was cut by 0 bases and J by 6 bases, with 14 bases left in between. Germline CDR1 is SEHNR and CDR2 is FQNEAQ (reference sequence).

The genes are TRBV6-1 and TRBJ1-4; no clear D gene. CDR1 MNHNS and CDR2 SASEGT come from the germline V gene. Trimming removed 11 bases at V and 8 bases at J, with 21 bases between. There are 14 residues in the CDR3. CDR3 DNA sequence: TGTGCCGCAGACTCCGGGTTAATAAGGGAAAAACTGTTTTTT. It translates to CAADSGLIREKLFF.

A few counts support this clonotype. The chain couples TRBV29-1 to TRBJ2-3, with D unresolved. The ends were cut back, 8 bases at V and 7 bases at J, with 10 bases in the middle. The CDR3 sequence is 10 residues long. Germline V gene data show CDR1 as SQVTM and CDR2 as ANQGSEA. CDR3 nucleotides: TGCAGCACCTACTCAAATACGCAGTATTTT. Protein sequence: CSTYSNTQYF.

This chain links TRBV10-2 with TRBJ2-1; 16 bases map to TRBD2. This CDR3 region has 15 residues. In germline, CDR1 is WSHSY, CDR2 SAAADI. V trimming: 6 bases; J trimming: 8 bases; junction bases outside the gene matches: 4. CDR3 nucleotide sequence: TGCGCCAGCAGGGGACTAGCGGGAGGGCTGGATGAGCAGTTCTTC. It is translated as CASRGLAGGLDEQFF.

The J gene is TRBJ2-7, the V gene TRBV10-3, with 12 bases matching TRBD1. Germline V gene data show CDR1 as ENHRY and CDR2 as SYGVKD. Trimming cost V 4 bases and J 4 bases; bases outside gene matches: 2. The CDR3 has 14 residues. CDR3: CAISAGQGAYEQYF. The CDR3 DNA follows: TGTGCCATCAGTGCGGGACAGGGGGCTTACGAGCAGTACTTC.